The 21 T cell receptor beta chains reported below all come from one sample, sequenced in a study of blood T cell repertoires in COVID-19. Profiling relied on immunoSEQ multiplex PCR, and the TCRdb table lists in-frame clones only, not all of them. The sample gives 100,000 to 150,000 clones, less than 90% of which show up once; roughly 27% is in the top ten. Specimen: peripheral blood. The origin of the receptors is a woman at least 80 years old with acute or convalescent COVID-19.

This clone appeared a few times. The CDR3 loop reads CASSIGTGSTQYF. The CDR3 DNA follows: TGTGCCAGTAGTATAGGGACAGGTAGTACGCAGTATTTT. The V call is TRBV19, the J call TRBJ2-3; 7 bases are shared with TRBD1. Germline loops: CDR1 LNHDA, CDR2 SQIVND (reference sequence). V lost 1 base, J lost 8 bases, and 3 bases stayed unmatched. The CDR3 consists of 13 residues.

The rearrangement links TRBV5-1 to TRBJ1-1, with a tentative D call TRBD1 (5 bases). Looked up from germline, CDR1 is SGHRS and CDR2 is YFSETQ. V was pared by 4 bases and J by 4 bases, with 14 bases between. This CDR3 is 14 amino acids long. Here the CDR3 reads CASSLQGGTTEAFF. CDR3 nucleotides: TGCGCCAGCAGCCTGCAGGGAGGTACCACTGAAGCTTTCTTT.

V and J are TRBV19 and TRBJ1-1, with 11 bases lining up with TRBD1. The ends lost 5 bases at V and 11 bases at J; junction bases unmatched: 16. Germline V gene sequence: CDR1 LNHDA, CDR2 SQIVND (reference sequence). This CDR3 is built from 16 residues. DNA for the CDR3: TGTGCCAGTAGTCCAATTCCCGGGACAGGGGGGCAAAGGGCTTTCTTT. Translating it yields CASSPIPGTGGQRAFF.

This clone has more than one count but fewer than ten. The chain uses TRBV2 and TRBJ2-7; 10 nucleotides line up with TRBD2. Germline V gene lookup returns CDR1 SNHLY and CDR2 FYNNEI. The junction had 12 bases not matched to a gene; V was cut back by 6 bases and J by 7 bases. CDR3 length: 15 amino acids. For the CDR3, the DNA is TGTGCCAGCAGGAAACTAGCGGGGCGAGAGGGGGAGCAGTACTTC. Residues: CASRKLAGREGEQYF.

The chain is built from TRBV5-1 and TRBJ2-6, with a weak D call TRBD1 (6 bases). CDR3 length equals 19 residues. V dropped 2 bases and J dropped 1 base, with 19 bases sitting between them. Germline V lookup: CDR1 SGHRS, CDR2 YFSETQ. CDR3 sequence (DNA): TGCGCCAGCAGCTTCCTCGGGACAAAGACCGGGTCTGGGGCCAACGTCCTGACTTTC. This gives the protein CASSFLGTKTGSGANVLTF.

This chain joins TRBV9 and TRBJ2-3, with D perhaps matching TRBD2 (6 bases). The V gene lost 4 bases and the J gene lost 2 bases, with 11 bases spanning the gap. Germline-derived CDR1 and CDR2 are SGDLS and YYNGEE. The CDR3 is 14 residues long. The CDR3 bases are TGTGCCAGCAGCCCGGGACTCCACACAGATACGCAGTATTTT. Translating it yields CASSPGLHTDTQYF.

This clone was seen only once. This chain connects TRBV3-1 (or the pseudogene TRBV3-2) to TRBJ1-1; 7 bases agree with TRBD1. The CDR3 is 15 amino acids. The J segment lost 3 bases and the V segment lost 3 bases, leaving 7 bases of the junction unmatched. Germline CDR1 reads LGHDT; CDR2 reads YNNKEL (reference sequence). DNA of the CDR3: TGTGCCAGCAGCCAGCACTCAACAGGGGACACTGAAGCTTTCTTT. Protein sequence: CASSQHSTGDTEAFF.

This clone was detected only once. The chain carries TRBV27 and TRBJ1-1; weak D call: TRBD1 (6 bases). CDR3 length equals 13 residues. Trimming took 3 bases from V and 4 from J, leaving 9 bases between them. The germline CDR1 and CDR2 sequences are MNHEY and SMNVEV (reference sequence). CDR3 sequence reads: CASSFTTGTEAFF. Written as DNA, the CDR3 is TGTGCCAGCAGTTTTACGACAGGCACTGAAGCTTTCTTT.

The genes are TRBV5-6 and TRBJ2-4; possibly TRBD1 for D (5 bases). The CDR3 totals 11 residues. Germline V gene data show CDR1 as SGHDT and CDR2 as YYEEEE. V was pared by 0 bases and J by 14 bases, with 9 bases between. The CDR3 region has the DNA TGTGCCAGCAGCTTGGGGGGCCTGAAGTACTTC. It codes for CASSLGGLKYF.

The chain combines TRBV6-5 with TRBJ2-2; TRBD1 is a possible D gene (7 bases). This CDR3 contains 15 residues. Germline V gives CDR1 MNHEY, CDR2 SVGAGI. V lost 10 bases, J lost 5 bases, and 20 bases lay in between. The CDR3 loop reads CATNPGRGETGELFF. CDR3 bases: TGTGCCACCAACCCGGGCAGGGGGGAAACCGGGGAGCTGTTTTTT.

The genes are TRBV4-1 and TRBJ2-2; D might be TRBD1 (5 bases). This CDR3 contains 18 residues. V was cut by 4 bases and J by 1 base, with 19 bases left in between. In germline, CDR1 is MGHRA, CDR2 YSYEKL. CDR3 sequence (DNA): TGCGCCAGCAGCCGCTACACCCGACAGAGAGAGAACACCGGGGAGCTGTTTTTT. Translation: CASSRYTRQRENTGELFF.

The chain has TRBV5-6 and TRBJ2-5; D gene unclear. Germline CDR1 is SGHDT and CDR2 is YYEEEE. CDR3 length: 11 residues. Trimming pared 2 bases from V and 5 bases from J, leaving 4 bases between. CDR3 region: CASSFGETQYF. DNA of the CDR3: TGTGCCAGCAGCTTCGGTGAGACCCAGTACTTC.

The V and J genes are TRBV3-1 (or the pseudogene TRBV3-2) and TRBJ1-2; possible D gene TRBD1, 5 bases. The V end lost 3 bases, the J end lost 8 bases, and 22 bases lay between the germline ends. The CDR3 is 16 residues long. Germline values: CDR1 LGHDT, CDR2 YNNKEL (reference sequence). The chain's CDR3 is CASSQGSRQGGGGYTF. The CDR3 nucleotides read TGTGCCAGCAGCCAGGGGTCGCGCCAGGGAGGAGGGGGCTACACCTTC.

The V call is TRBV7-2, the J call TRBJ1-2, with 9 bases identical to TRBD1. Per the germline V gene, CDR1 is SGHTA and CDR2 is FQGNSA. CDR3 size: 15 residues. Trimming at V came to 3 bases and at J to 3 bases, leaving 5 bases not matched to a gene. The DNA of the CDR3 is TGTGCCAGCAGCTTGACAGGGGGATATTACTATGGCTACACCTTC. It codes for CASSLTGGYYYGYTF. The variable domain in full, with the rest retrieved from reference TRBV7-2 and TRBJ1-2, is GAGVSQSPSNKVTEKGKDVELRCDPISGHTALYWYRQSLGQGLEFLIYFQGNSAPDKSGLPSDRFSAERTGGSVSTLTIQRTQQEDSAVYLCASSLTGGYYYGYTFGSGTRLTVV.

J is TRBJ1-1 and V is TRBV10-3; 7 bases agree with TRBD1. V lost 5 bases, J lost 7 bases, and 7 bases stayed unmatched. The CDR3 runs to 13 residues. The V gene's germline CDR1 is ENHRY and CDR2 SYGVKD. Written as DNA, the CDR3 is TGTGCCATCAGTCCACAGGGGCAGGGTGAAGCTTTCTTT. It is translated as CAISPQGQGEAFF.

The chain carries TRBV2 and TRBJ1-5; no reliable D call. This CDR3 region has 14 residues. Trimming removed 7 bases from V and 1 base from J, with 11 bases in between. The germline gives CDR1 SNHLY, CDR2 FYNNEI. CDR3 DNA sequence: TGTGCCAGCACCCCGCTCAGGAGCAATCAGCCCCAGCATTTT. This encodes CASTPLRSNQPQHF.

The chain recombines TRBV9 with TRBJ2-5; 10 bases agree with TRBD2. The CDR3 extends over 16 amino acids. From germline, CDR1 is SGDLS and CDR2 YYNGEE. The V gene end was trimmed by 0 bases and the J gene end by 2 bases; junction bases not matched to a gene: 4. In DNA form, the CDR3 reads TGTGCCAGCAGCGTAGTGCCAGCGGGGGGGCAAGAGACCCAGTACTTC. Amino acids: CASSVVPAGGQETQYF. Full variable domain (missing parts from reference TRBV9 and TRBJ2-5): DSGVTQTPKHLITATGQRVTLRCSPRSGDLSVYWYQQSLDQGLQFLIQYYNGEERAKGNILERFSAQQFPDLHSELNLSSLELGDSALYFCASSVVPAGGQETQYFGPGTRLLVL.

The DNA of the CDR3 is TGTGCCAGCAGTAGACAGGGGGCCTGGGATGGCTACACCTTC. Translated: CASSRQGAWDGYTF. The gene calls are TRBV6-5 and TRBJ1-2, with 10 bases identical to TRBD1. V shed 5 bases and J 6 bases; nucleotides not matched to a gene: 6. There are 14 residues in the CDR3. Germline-derived CDR1 and CDR2 are MNHEY and SVGAGI.

In this sample, this clone turned up once. The chain employs TRBV27 and TRBJ1-1, with TRBD1 identical over 9 bases. V lost 7 bases and J lost 3; bases outside the gene matches: 15. The length of the CDR3 is 17 residues. In germline, CDR1 is MNHEY, CDR2 SMNVEV (reference sequence). The DNA of the CDR3 is TGTGCCAGCAAGGAAAGACAGGGGGGGTGGAGGGACACTGAAGCTTTCTTT. This codes for CASKERQGGWRDTEAFF.

This clone was found once. V gene TRBV11-2 combines with J gene TRBJ2-7; TRBD1 might be the D (5 bases). Germline V lookup: CDR1 SGHAT, CDR2 FQNNGV. V gave up 1 base and J gave up 2 bases, with 18 bases separating them. The CDR3 loop spans 17 amino acids. CDR3 region: CASSLVSSFQGTYEQYF. CDR3 DNA: TGTGCCAGCAGCTTAGTGTCGTCGTTTCAGGGTACCTACGAGCAGTACTTC.

The V call is TRBV5-1, the J call TRBJ2-3, with D unresolved. V gave up 0 bases and J gave up 4 bases, with 18 bases separating them. Germline CDR1 is SGHRS and CDR2 is YFSETQ. The CDR3 runs 17 residues. Here the CDR3 reads CASSLARGLQGPDTQYF. The CDR3, as DNA: TGCGCCAGCAGCTTGGCGCGTGGGCTCCAAGGCCCAGATACGCAGTATTTT.